A single count supports the clone carrying this T cell receptor beta chain. What it binds is unknown. CDR1 and CDR2 from the germline V gene are MDHEN and SYDVKM. This CDR3 is built from 15 residues. V was pared by 5 bases and J by 2 bases, with 15 bases between. CD8 cells classed as naive were CD45RO-negative and positively selected for CCR7, excluding terminally differentiated effector memory CD45RA+ cells. The source of the sample is a study of shared clonotypes between healthy human individuals. In the study overall: Ranging from 18 to 49 in age, donors were a couple of women and three men. Plates per donor: three CD4 naive, three CD4 memory, two CD8 naive, one CD8 memory.

The study's findings and limits: What limited the represented genetic and exposure-history diversity was the small number of donors.

Researchers divided each subset's genomic DNA evenly across several immunoSEQ plates. The repertoire was sequenced with immunoSEQ multiplex PCR; TCRdb's copy has only in-frame clones and lacks some. Of about 2.1 million clones listed, approximately 94% were seen once; the top ten hold roughly 1.7%. The chain combines TRBV28 with TRBJ1-2; D is ambiguous. The TCR comes from a man younger than 35 in good health. Some clones in this sample may be carry-over from other donors' samples. Sequenced input: naive CD8+ T cells from PBMCs. The CDR3 sequence is CASSLVRASNYGYTF. The DNA for the CDR3 is TGTGCCAGCAGTCTAGTAAGGGCCTCCAACTATGGCTACACCTTC.